This entry lists 30 T cell receptor beta chains sequenced from one sample in a study of shared clonotypes between healthy human individuals. Naivety among CD8 cells was defined by CD45RO negativity and positive CCR7 selection, thereby excluding terminally differentiated effector memory CD45RA+ cells. Assay used: immunoSEQ multiplex PCR; TCRdb lists only in-frame clones, some missing. The table records approximately 2,200,000 clones, 90% to 95% of them present only once. The sample was naive CD8+ T cells from PBMCs. The receptor source for this set is a man aged 18-30 years in good health. Some clones in this sample may be carry-over from other donors' samples.

The chain recombines TRBV4-1 with TRBJ2-3, with 13 bases fitting TRBD2. Germline V gene sequence: CDR1 MGHRA, CDR2 YSYEKL. Losses at the gene ends were 3 bases for V and 5 bases for J; bases not matched to a gene: 8. The CDR3 consists of 17 residues. Here the CDR3 reads CASSQDGLAGVLDTQYF. As DNA, the CDR3 is TGCGCCAGCAGCCAGGATGGACTAGCGGGAGTGTTAGATACGCAGTATTTT.

In DNA, the CDR3 is TGTGCCAGCAGCTTATCGCCCCCCTATGGCTACACCTTC. It specifies CASSLSPPYGYTF. The V call is TRBV11-2, the J call TRBJ1-2, with D hard to call. The CDR3 contains 13 residues. Germline V gene lookup returns CDR1 SGHAT and CDR2 FQNNGV. With 2 bases removed from V and 4 bases from J, the gap between germline ends came to 8 bases.

The rearrangement joins TRBV9 to TRBJ2-7, with D perhaps being TRBD1 or TRBD2 (5 bases each). Trimming pared 3 bases from V and 2 bases from J, leaving 15 bases between. CDR1 SGDLS and CDR2 YYNGEE come from the germline V gene. There are 15 residues in the CDR3. The CDR3 coding sequence is TGTGCCAGCAGCGCGGGACCGAGCGGTCCCTACGAGCAGTACTTC. Protein sequence: CASSAGPSGPYEQYF. Variable domain in full (rest from reference TRBV9 and TRBJ2-7): DSGVTQTPKHLITATGQRVTLRCSPRSGDLSVYWYQQSLDQGLQFLIQYYNGEERAKGNILERFSAQQFPDLHSELNLSSLELGDSALYFCASSAGPSGPYEQYFGPGTRLTVT.

The chain is built from TRBV7-2 and TRBJ2-7; 8 nucleotides align to TRBD2. The CDR3 is 14 amino acids. Unmatched junction bases numbered 5, after V lost 4 bases and J lost 3 bases. The germline V gene has CDR1 SGHTA and CDR2 FQGNSA. The CDR3 sequence is CASSSRGTSYEQYF. DNA of the CDR3: TGTGCCAGCAGCTCAAGAGGGACTAGCTACGAGCAGTACTTC.

The chain combines TRBV5-5 with TRBJ2-5; D is uncertain. The CDR3 loop spans 14 amino acids. Germline loops: CDR1 SGHKS, CDR2 YYEKEE (reference sequence). Trimming took off 4 bases at V and 3 bases at J, with 13 bases between the two ends. The CDR3 spells CASSTSGREETQYF. CDR3 bases: TGTGCCAGCAGCACTTCAGGCAGAGAAGAGACCCAGTACTTC.

The rearrangement joins TRBV5-1 to TRBJ1-4, with D possibly TRBD1 on 5 matching bases. The germline V and J ends were trimmed by 1 base and 6 bases, with 10 bases remaining between them. From germline, CDR1 is SGHRS and CDR2 YFSETQ. CDR3 length: 14 residues. The CDR3 spells CASSLSQGHEKLFF. The CDR3 DNA sequence: TGCGCCAGCAGCTTGAGCCAGGGCCATGAAAAACTGTTTTTT.

As DNA, the CDR3 is TGTGCCAGCAGGGGCGAACCGCAAACCTACAATGAGCAGTTCTTC. It specifies CASRGEPQTYNEQFF. The V and J genes are TRBV28 and TRBJ2-1; D call uncertain. Germline CDR1 reads MDHEN; CDR2 reads SYDVKM. V was trimmed by 6 bases and J by 2 bases, leaving 14 bases between them. The CDR3 length is 15 residues.

The chain employs TRBV7-8 and TRBJ2-2; possible D gene TRBD1, 6 bases. Germline-derived CDR1 and CDR2 are SGHVS and FQNEAQ. The ends were cut back, 2 bases at V and 2 bases at J, with 12 bases in the middle. This CDR3 has 16 amino acids. The CDR3 nucleotides read TGTGCCAGCAGCTTAATTACAGGGTACAACACCGGGGAGCTGTTTTTT. Residues: CASSLITGYNTGELFF. The full variable domain, in which reference TRBV7-8 and TRBJ2-2 provide the parts outside the CDR3, is GAGVSQSPRYKVAKRGQDVALRCDPISGHVSLFWYQQALGQGPEFLTYFQNEAQLDKSGLPSDRFFAERPEGSVSTLKIQRTQQEDSAVYLCASSLITGYNTGELFFGEGSRLTVL.

Here the CDR3 reads CASSLRDRTYNEQFF. CDR3 bases: TGTGCCAGCAGTCTCCGGGACAGGACCTACAATGAGCAGTTCTTC. V usage is TRBV6-6 and J usage is TRBJ2-1; 8 bases align to TRBD1. With V trimmed by 5 bases and J by 2 bases, 5 bases remained unmatched. CDR1 is MNHNY, CDR2 SVGAGI, per germline (reference sequence). The CDR3 consists of 15 residues.

Written as DNA, the CDR3 is TGTGCCAGCAGCTTGCTGGCGGAACTTGCCTACGAGCAGTACTTC. It translates to CASSLLAELAYEQYF. The chain combines TRBV6-5 with TRBJ2-7, with unresolved D. This CDR3 is built from 15 residues. The germline V gene encodes CDR1 MNHEY and CDR2 SVGAGI. The ends were cut back, 6 bases at V and 2 bases at J, with 17 bases in the middle.

V and J are TRBV5-6 and TRBJ2-7, with D uncertain. Germline CDR1 reads SGHDT; CDR2 reads YYEEEE. Trimming removed 5 bases at V and 6 bases at J, with 12 bases between. This CDR3 is built from 12 residues. The CDR3 sequence is CASRLRSAEQYF. The CDR3 DNA is TGTGCCAGCAGGTTGAGGTCGGCCGAGCAGTACTTC. The full variable domain, rest sourced from reference TRBV5-6 and TRBJ2-7, is DAGVTQSPTHLIKTRGQQVTLRCSPKSGHDTVSWYQQALGQGPQFIFQYYEEEERQRGNFPDRFSGHQFPNYSSELNVNALLLGDSALYLCASRLRSAEQYFGPGTRLTVT.

This clone was recorded only once. Germline is not matched at one junction end, which may reflect a read error. V usage is TRBV27 and J usage is TRBJ2-7, with TRBD2 identical over 14 bases. Germline V lookup: CDR1 MNHEY, CDR2 SMNVEV (reference sequence). There are 12 residues in the CDR3. CDR3 nucleotides: TGTGCCAGCAGTTTACCGGGACTAGCGGGAGTGTTT. Protein product: CASSLPGLAGVF.

The CDR3 spells CASSLSRSGYEQYF. CDR3 sequence (DNA): TGCGCCAGCAGCTTGTCTCGGAGCGGCTACGAGCAGTACTTC. The rearrangement uses TRBV5-1 and TRBJ2-7; perhaps TRBD2 as D (5 bases). The CDR3 runs to 14 residues. Germline V CDR1 and CDR2: SGHRS, YFSETQ. The germline V and J ends were trimmed by 1 base and 3 bases, with 11 bases remaining between them.

Only a few counts were recorded for this clone. One junction end disagrees with the germline gene, perhaps due to a read error. CDR3 amino acids: CASSARGLYF. In nucleotides, the CDR3 is TGTGCCAGCAGCGCCAGGGGGCTGTATTTT. The rearrangement uses TRBV9 and TRBJ1-5, with TRBD1 matching over 8 bases. The CDR3 is 10 residues long. Per the germline V gene, CDR1 is SGDLS and CDR2 is YYNGEE. Filled out from reference TRBV9 and TRBJ1-5, the complete variable domain reads DSGVTQTPKHLITATGQRVTLRCSPRSGDLSVYWYQQSLDQGLQFLIQYYNGEERAKGNILERFSAQQFPDLHSELNLSSLELGDSALYFCASSARGLYFGDGTRLSIL.

The chain has TRBV14 and TRBJ2-2; a possible D gene is TRBD1 (8 bases). This CDR3 contains 18 residues. Trimming pared 4 bases from V and 3 bases from J, leaving 21 bases between. Germline-derived CDR1 and CDR2 are SGHDN and FVKESK. This chain's CDR3 is CASSRTGNGGRYTGELFF. DNA for the CDR3: TGTGCCAGCAGCCGGACAGGGAACGGGGGGCGGTACACCGGGGAGCTGTTTTTT.

The J gene is TRBJ2-1, the V gene TRBV5-1; D is unresolved. The CDR3 is 15 residues long. Trimming removed 5 bases at V and 0 bases at J, with 12 bases between. Looked up from germline, CDR1 is SGHRS and CDR2 is YFSETQ. CDR3 sequence reads: CASSWTGSSYNEQFF. The CDR3 nucleotides are TGCGCCAGCAGTTGGACGGGCAGCTCCTACAATGAGCAGTTCTTC.

The J gene is TRBJ2-7, the V gene TRBV6-5; no reliable D call. Per the germline V gene, CDR1 is MNHEY and CDR2 is SVGAGI. Trimming stripped 4 bases from V and 4 bases from J, with 8 bases between. The CDR3 sequence is 12 residues long. CDR3 nucleotides: TGTGCCAGCAGTTCTGTAAATTACGAGCAGTACTTC. Translating it yields CASSSVNYEQYF.

The chain uses TRBV11-2 and TRBJ2-2; D possibly matches TRBD1 or TRBD2 (5 bases each). Trimming removed 1 base from V and 0 bases from J, with 15 bases in between. The V gene's germline CDR1 is SGHAT and CDR2 FQNNGV. The CDR3 sequence is 18 residues long. The DNA for the CDR3 is TGTGCCAGCAGCTTAGTATCATATCTGGGACCGAACACCGGGGAGCTGTTTTTT. Translation: CASSLVSYLGPNTGELFF.

The rearrangement joins TRBV13 to TRBJ2-7; 9 nucleotides agree with TRBD1. V was clipped by 5 bases and J by 1 base; unmatched bases: 12. Germline loops: CDR1 PRHDT, CDR2 FYEKMQ (reference sequence). CDR3 size: 17 residues. In nucleotides, the CDR3 is TGTGCCAGCAGCACGAAAACCGGGACAGGGATATCCTACGAGCAGTACTTC. Protein: CASSTKTGTGISYEQYF.

This chain links TRBV28 with TRBJ2-3; D is tentatively TRBD1 or TRBD2 (5 bases each). This CDR3 has 15 residues. The germline CDR1 and CDR2 sequences are MDHEN and SYDVKM. With 2 bases removed from V and 2 bases from J, the gap between germline ends came to 11 bases. The CDR3 sequence: CASSLGTGPTDTQYF. Written as DNA, the CDR3 is TGTGCCAGCAGTTTAGGGACGGGCCCCACAGATACGCAGTATTTT.

The gene calls are TRBV2 and TRBJ2-2; maybe TRBD1 (6 bases). Germline assignment: CDR1 SNHLY and CDR2 FYNNEI. V was trimmed by 10 bases and J by 4 bases, leaving 25 bases between them. The CDR3 loop spans 17 amino acids. Here the CDR3 DNA reads TGTGCCACCTCAGGGGAAGAAGGGATCTTGCTCACCGGGGAGCTGTTTTTT. The encoded protein is CATSGEEGILLTGELFF.

The chain recombines TRBV2 with TRBJ1-1; no clear D gene. Trimming pared 0 bases from V and 0 bases from J, leaving 11 bases between. Germline CDR1 reads SNHLY; CDR2 reads FYNNEI. The CDR3 covers 16 residues. Written as DNA, the CDR3 is TGTGCCAGCAGTGAAGCGCTCGGGCAGATGAACACTGAAGCTTTCTTT. This translates into CASSEALGQMNTEAFF.

Concerning this clone itself: At the DNA level, this CDR3 is encoded by other sequences in the same sample as well. The chain couples TRBV29-1 to TRBJ2-7; the match to TRBD1 covers 7 bases. Germline loops: CDR1 SQVTM, CDR2 ANQGSEA. There are 13 residues in the CDR3. V dropped 3 bases and J dropped 7; count of bases not matched to a gene: 9. The CDR3 sequence: CSVDLEDRREQYF. The CDR3 coding sequence is TGCAGCGTTGACCTCGAGGACAGGCGTGAGCAGTACTTC.

This chain joins TRBV7-9 and TRBJ2-3; TRBD2 might be the D (5 bases). V lost 11 bases and J lost 2, with 14 bases in between. The CDR3 length is 13 residues. CDR1 is SEHNR and CDR2 is FQNEAQ in the germline V gene (reference sequence). CDR3 sequence reads: CASLRGYTDTQYF. The CDR3 DNA follows: TGTGCCTCCCTCCGAGGGTACACAGATACGCAGTATTTT.

V usage is TRBV9 and J usage is TRBJ2-3, with 13 bases aligning to TRBD2. The germline gives CDR1 SGDLS, CDR2 YYNGEE. This CDR3 contains 17 residues. V lost 3 bases and J lost 3; bases outside the gene matches: 7. CDR3 loop: CASSATGTSGKTDTQYF. In DNA form, the CDR3 reads TGTGCCAGCAGCGCCACCGGGACTAGCGGGAAGACAGATACGCAGTATTTT. The variable domain in full, with the rest retrieved from reference TRBV9 and TRBJ2-3, is DSGVTQTPKHLITATGQRVTLRCSPRSGDLSVYWYQQSLDQGLQFLIQYYNGEERAKGNILERFSAQQFPDLHSELNLSSLELGDSALYFCASSATGTSGKTDTQYFGPGTRLTVL.

J is TRBJ2-5 and V is TRBV7-5. TRBV7-5 is reported as a pseudogene. The CDR3 loop spans 14 amino acids. The CDR3 bases are TGTGCCAGTTTTCCCTTTCAACCCCAAGAGACCCAGTACTTC. The encoded protein is CASFPFQPQETQYF.

This rearrangement joins TRBV9 to TRBJ1-2; weak D call: TRBD1 (5 bases). The germline V gene has CDR1 SGDLS and CDR2 YYNGEE. There are 13 residues in the CDR3. Trimming removed 1 base from V and 6 bases from J, with 10 bases in between. The CDR3 loop is CASSVRGADGYTF. Here the CDR3 DNA reads TGTGCCAGCAGCGTAAGGGGAGCCGATGGCTACACCTTC.

The chain combines TRBV19 with TRBJ1-1, with D possibly TRBD1 on 6 matching bases. CDR3 length: 14 residues. Germline-derived CDR1 and CDR2 are LNHDA and SQIVND (reference sequence). V gave up 2 bases and J gave up 5 bases, with 12 bases separating them. This CDR3 reads CASSIPGGRTEAFF. The CDR3 nucleotides are TGTGCCAGTAGTATACCCGGGGGCAGAACTGAAGCTTTCTTT.

This clone has just one count. CDR3 loop: CASSLAGRAADTQYF. The CDR3 DNA reads TGTGCCAGCAGTTTGGCCGGGAGGGCCGCAGATACGCAGTATTTT. This chain links TRBV27 with TRBJ2-3; 8 bases fit TRBD2. There are 15 residues in the CDR3. Trimming took 3 bases from V and 4 from J; bases not matched to a gene: 6. Germline CDR1 and CDR2: MNHEY and SMNVEV (reference sequence).

The chain uses TRBV7-9 and TRBJ2-4; 11 bases align to TRBD2. V lost 5 bases and J lost 3; bases outside the gene matches: 6. The germline V gene has CDR1 SEHNR and CDR2 FQNEAQ (reference sequence). The CDR3 consists of 16 residues. CDR3 sequence (DNA): TGTGCCAGCAGCCCAGGACTAGCGGGTGACAAAAACATTCAGTACTTC. Its translation: CASSPGLAGDKNIQYF.